The T cell receptor (beta chain) under discussion was sequenced for a study of blood T cells in healthy people across ages. Then a second PCR, running roughly 7 to 11 cycles, was carried out with a sample-barcoded 5' primer and a J-beta primer mix. A 12-random-nucleotide template-switch adaptor tagged each cDNA molecule. TCRdb re-called the 5' RACE reads with MiXCR, one entry per CDR3 protein. The sample shows around 780,000 distinct CDR3 sequences, around three fifths of them seen only once. The origin of this receptor is a man in his forties or fifties in good health. Material for sequencing was blood.

CDR3 sequence reads: CASSLKTGGGEKLFF. Written as DNA, the CDR3 is TGTGCCAGCAGCTTAAAGACAGGGGGAGGTGAAAAACTGTTTTTT. The chain is built from TRBV7-2 and TRBJ1-4; the match to TRBD1 covers 9 bases. V lost 2 bases, J lost 7 bases, and 5 bases stayed unmatched. The CDR3 totals 15 residues. The germline V gene has CDR1 SGHTA and CDR2 FQGNSA.